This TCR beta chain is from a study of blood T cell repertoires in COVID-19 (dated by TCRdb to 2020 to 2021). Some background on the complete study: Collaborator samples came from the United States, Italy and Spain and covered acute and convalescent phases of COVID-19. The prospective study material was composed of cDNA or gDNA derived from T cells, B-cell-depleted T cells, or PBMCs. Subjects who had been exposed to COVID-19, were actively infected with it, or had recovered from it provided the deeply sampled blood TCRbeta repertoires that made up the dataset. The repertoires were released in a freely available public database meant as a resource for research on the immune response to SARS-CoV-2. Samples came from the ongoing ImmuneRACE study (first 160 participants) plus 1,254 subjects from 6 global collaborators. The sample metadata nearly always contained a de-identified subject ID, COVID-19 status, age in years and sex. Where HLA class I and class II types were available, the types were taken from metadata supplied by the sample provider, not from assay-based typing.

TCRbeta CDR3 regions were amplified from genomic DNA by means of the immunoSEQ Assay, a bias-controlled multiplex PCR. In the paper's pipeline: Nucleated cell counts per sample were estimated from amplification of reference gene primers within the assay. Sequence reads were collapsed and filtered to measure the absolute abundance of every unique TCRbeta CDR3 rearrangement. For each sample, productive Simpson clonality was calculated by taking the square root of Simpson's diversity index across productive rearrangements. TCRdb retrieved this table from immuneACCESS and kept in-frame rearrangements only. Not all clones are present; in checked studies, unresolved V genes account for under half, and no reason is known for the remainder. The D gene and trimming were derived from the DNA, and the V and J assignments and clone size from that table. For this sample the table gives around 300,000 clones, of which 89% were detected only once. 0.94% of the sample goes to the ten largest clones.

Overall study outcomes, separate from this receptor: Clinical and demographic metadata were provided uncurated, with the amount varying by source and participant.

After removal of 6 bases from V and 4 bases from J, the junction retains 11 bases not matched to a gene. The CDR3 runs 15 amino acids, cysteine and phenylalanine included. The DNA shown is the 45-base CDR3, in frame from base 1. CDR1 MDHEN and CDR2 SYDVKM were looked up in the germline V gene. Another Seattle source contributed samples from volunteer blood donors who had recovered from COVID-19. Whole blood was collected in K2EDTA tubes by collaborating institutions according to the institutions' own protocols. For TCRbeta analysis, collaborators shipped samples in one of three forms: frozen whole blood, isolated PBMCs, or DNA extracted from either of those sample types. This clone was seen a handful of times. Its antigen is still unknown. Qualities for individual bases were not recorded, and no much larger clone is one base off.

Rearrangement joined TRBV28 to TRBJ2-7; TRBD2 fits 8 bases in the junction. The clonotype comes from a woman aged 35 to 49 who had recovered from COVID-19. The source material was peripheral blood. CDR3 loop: CASSTGGGLGYEQYF. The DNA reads TGTGCCAGCAGCACCGGGGGGGGACTGGGATACGAGCAGTACTTC.